This T cell receptor beta chain was found in a study of blood T cell repertoires in COVID-19 (dated by TCRdb to 2020 to 2022). Regarding the study in general: Collaborator samples came from the United States, Italy and Spain and covered acute and convalescent phases of COVID-19. The material from the prospective study consisted of cDNA or gDNA derived from T cells, B-cell-depleted T cells, or PBMCs. Deeply sampled blood TCRbeta repertoires from subjects exposed to, actively infected with, or recovered from COVID-19 were included in the dataset. The repertoires were released in a freely available public database meant as a resource for research on the immune response to SARS-CoV-2. Samples came from the ongoing ImmuneRACE study (first 160 participants) plus 1,254 subjects from 6 global collaborators. The sample metadata nearly always contained a de-identified subject ID, COVID-19 status, age in years and sex. Where available, HLA class I and class II types were taken from metadata supplied by the sample provider and were not determined by assay-based typing. Points the paper makes about the study in general: Clinical and demographic metadata were provided uncurated, with the amount varying by source and participant.

Each collaborating institution followed its own protocols to collect whole blood in K2EDTA tubes. For TCRbeta analysis, collaborators shipped samples in one of three forms: frozen whole blood, isolated PBMCs, or DNA extracted from either of those sample types. Comment on this clone: This clone's antigen is unknown. It has no much larger one-base neighbor in the sample; base qualities were not kept.

TCRbeta CDR3 regions were amplified from genomic DNA by means of the immunoSEQ Assay, a bias-controlled multiplex PCR. In the source study's methods: The number of nucleated cells in each sample was estimated from the amplification of reference gene primers within the assay. Sequence reads were collapsed and filtered to measure the absolute abundance of every unique TCRbeta CDR3 rearrangement. For each sample, productive Simpson clonality was calculated as the square root of Simpson's diversity index over productive rearrangements. TCRdb obtained this table from immuneACCESS and retained in-frame rearrangements with V and J assigned. These tables miss some clones; where compared with another copy, unresolved V genes account for less than half of the shortfall, and the remainder is unexplained. The D gene and trimming were derived from the DNA, and the V and J assignments and clone size from that table. The sample contains some 190,000 clones, approximately 81% of them found a single time. The top ten hold about 10% of the sample.

V and J lose 5 bases and 1 base, and a span of 11 bases separates them. The germline V gene encodes CDR1 SGHTA and CDR2 FQGTGA. The CDR3 numbers 14 residues from cysteine through phenylalanine. The kept DNA is CDR3 alone, 42 bases in frame from the first base. The sequence derives from a woman over 75 with active or convalescent COVID-19. The sequence links TRBV7-3 to TRBJ1-1; perhaps TRBD1 is the D gene, with 6 bases matching. The sample taken for sequencing was peripheral blood. The CDR3 protein: CASSPTQGNTEAFF. The DNA sequence follows: TGTGCCAGCAGCCCGACACAGGGGAACACTGAAGCTTTCTTT.